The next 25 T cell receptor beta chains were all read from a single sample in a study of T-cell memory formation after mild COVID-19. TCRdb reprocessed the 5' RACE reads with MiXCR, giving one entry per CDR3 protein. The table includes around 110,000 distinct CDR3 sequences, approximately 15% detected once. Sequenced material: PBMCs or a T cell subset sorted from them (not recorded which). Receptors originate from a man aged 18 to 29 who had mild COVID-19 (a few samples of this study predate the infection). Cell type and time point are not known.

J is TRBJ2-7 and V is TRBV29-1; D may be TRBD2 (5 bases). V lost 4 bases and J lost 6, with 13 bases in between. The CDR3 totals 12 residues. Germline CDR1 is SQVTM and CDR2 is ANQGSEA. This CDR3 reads CSVGTAAGEQYV. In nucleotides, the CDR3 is TGCAGCGTTGGTACGGCGGCGGGCGAGCAGTACGTC.

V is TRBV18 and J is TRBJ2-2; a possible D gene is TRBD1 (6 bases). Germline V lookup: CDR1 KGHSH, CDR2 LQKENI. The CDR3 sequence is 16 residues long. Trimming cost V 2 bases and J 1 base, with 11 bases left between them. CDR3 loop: CASSPSTGVNTGELFF. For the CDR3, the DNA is TGTGCCAGCTCACCATCGACAGGAGTGAACACCGGGGAGCTGTTTTTT. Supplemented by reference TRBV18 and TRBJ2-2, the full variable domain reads NAGVMQNPRHLVRRRGQEARLRCSPMKGHSHVYWYRQLPEEGLKFMVYLQKENIIDESGMPKERFSAEFPKEGPSILRIQQVVRGDSAAYFCASSPSTGVNTGELFFGEGSRLTVL.

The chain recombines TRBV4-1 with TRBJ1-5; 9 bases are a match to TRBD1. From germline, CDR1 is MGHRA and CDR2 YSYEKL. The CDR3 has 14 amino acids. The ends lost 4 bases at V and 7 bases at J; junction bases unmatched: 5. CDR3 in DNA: TGCGCCAGCAGCCCGAGGACAGGGGAACAGCCCCAGCATTTT. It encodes CASSPRTGEQPQHF.

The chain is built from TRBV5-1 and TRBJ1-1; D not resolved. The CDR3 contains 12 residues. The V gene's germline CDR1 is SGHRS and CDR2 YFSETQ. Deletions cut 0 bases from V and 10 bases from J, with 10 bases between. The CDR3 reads CASSLGQSVAFF. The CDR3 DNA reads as TGCGCCAGCAGCTTGGGACAATCGGTAGCTTTCTTT.

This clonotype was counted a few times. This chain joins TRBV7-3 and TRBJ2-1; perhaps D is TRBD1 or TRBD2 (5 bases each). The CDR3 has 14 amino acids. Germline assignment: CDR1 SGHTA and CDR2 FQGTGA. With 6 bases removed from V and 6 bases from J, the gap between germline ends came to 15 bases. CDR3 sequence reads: CASRPGPLSNEQFF. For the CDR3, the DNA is TGTGCCAGCAGACCGGGACCTTTGAGCAATGAGCAGTTCTTC.

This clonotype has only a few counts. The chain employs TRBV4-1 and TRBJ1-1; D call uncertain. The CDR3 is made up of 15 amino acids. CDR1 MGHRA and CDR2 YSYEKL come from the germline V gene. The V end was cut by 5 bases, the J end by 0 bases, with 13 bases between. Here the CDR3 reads CASSGVGFLNTEAFF. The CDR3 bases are TGCGCCAGCAGCGGAGTCGGCTTCCTGAACACTGAAGCTTTCTTT.

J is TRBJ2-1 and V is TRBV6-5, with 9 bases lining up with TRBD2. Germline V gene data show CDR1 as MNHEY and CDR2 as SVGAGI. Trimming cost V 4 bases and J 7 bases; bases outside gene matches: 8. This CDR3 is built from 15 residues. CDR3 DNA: TGTGCCAGCAGTTCGAGCGGGGGGCTGGGGAATGAGCAGTTCTTC. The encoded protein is CASSSSGGLGNEQFF.

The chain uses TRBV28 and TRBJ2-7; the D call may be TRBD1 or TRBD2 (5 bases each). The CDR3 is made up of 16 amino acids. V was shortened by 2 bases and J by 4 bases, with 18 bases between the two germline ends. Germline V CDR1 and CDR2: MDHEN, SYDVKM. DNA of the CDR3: TGTGCCAGCAGTTTAGGTACCTCCGGGACGCGTTACGAGCAGTACGTC. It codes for CASSLGTSGTRYEQYV.

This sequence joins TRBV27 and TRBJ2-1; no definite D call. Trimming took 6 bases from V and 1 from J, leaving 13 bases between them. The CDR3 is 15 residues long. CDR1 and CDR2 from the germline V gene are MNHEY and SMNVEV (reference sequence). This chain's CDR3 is CASSTDGASYNEQFF. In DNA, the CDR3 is TGTGCCAGCAGCACGGACGGAGCTTCCTACAATGAGCAGTTCTTC.

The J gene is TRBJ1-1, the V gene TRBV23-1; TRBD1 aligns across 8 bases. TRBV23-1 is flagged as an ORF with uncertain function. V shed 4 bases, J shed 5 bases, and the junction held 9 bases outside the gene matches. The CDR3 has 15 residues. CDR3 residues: CASSPPDRVETEAFF. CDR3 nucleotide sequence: TGCGCCAGCAGTCCCCCGGACAGGGTCGAAACTGAAGCTTTCTTT.

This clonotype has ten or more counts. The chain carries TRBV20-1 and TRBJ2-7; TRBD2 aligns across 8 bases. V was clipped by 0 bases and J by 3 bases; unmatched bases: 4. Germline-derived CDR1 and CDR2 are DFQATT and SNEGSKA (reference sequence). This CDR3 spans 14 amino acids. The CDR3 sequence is CSARDEAGVYEQYV. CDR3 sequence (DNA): TGCAGTGCTAGAGATGAAGCGGGGGTCTACGAGCAGTACGTC.

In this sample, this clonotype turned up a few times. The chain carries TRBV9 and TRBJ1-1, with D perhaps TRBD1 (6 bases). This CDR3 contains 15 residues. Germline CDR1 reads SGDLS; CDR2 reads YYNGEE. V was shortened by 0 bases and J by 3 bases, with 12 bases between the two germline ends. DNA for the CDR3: TGTGCCAGCAGCGTAGTGGAGGGGGGGTACACTGAAGCTTTCTTT. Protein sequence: CASSVVEGGYTEAFF.

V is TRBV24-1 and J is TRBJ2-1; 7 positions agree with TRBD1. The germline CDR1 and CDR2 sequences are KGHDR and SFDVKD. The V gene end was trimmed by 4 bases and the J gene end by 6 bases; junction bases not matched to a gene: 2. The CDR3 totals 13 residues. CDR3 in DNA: TGTGCCACCAGTGAGTACAGGGGCAATGAGCAGTTCTTC. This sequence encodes CATSEYRGNEQFF.

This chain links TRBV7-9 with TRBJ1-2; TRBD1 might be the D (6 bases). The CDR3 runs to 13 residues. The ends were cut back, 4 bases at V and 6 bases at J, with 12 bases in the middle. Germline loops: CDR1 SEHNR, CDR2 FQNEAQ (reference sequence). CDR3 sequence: CASSSGQSHGYTF. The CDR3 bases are TGTGCCAGCAGCTCCGGACAGAGCCATGGCTACACCTTC.

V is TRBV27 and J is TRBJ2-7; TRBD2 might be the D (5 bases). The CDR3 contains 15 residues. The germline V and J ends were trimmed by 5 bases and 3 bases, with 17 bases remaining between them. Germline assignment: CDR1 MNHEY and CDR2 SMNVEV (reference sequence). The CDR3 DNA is TGTGCCAGCAGTCCCGAGGCGGGTAGATTCTACGAGCAGTACTTC. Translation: CASSPEAGRFYEQYF.

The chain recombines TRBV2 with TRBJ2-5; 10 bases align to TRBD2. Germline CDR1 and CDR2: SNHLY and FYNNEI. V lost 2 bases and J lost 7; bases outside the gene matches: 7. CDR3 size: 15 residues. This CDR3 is CASSEPSGGAGTQYF. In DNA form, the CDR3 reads TGTGCCAGCAGTGAACCCAGCGGGGGGGCCGGGACCCAGTACTTC.

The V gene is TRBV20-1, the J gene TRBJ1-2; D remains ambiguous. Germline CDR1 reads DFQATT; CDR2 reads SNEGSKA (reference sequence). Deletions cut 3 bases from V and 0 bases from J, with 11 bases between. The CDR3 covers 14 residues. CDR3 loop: CSASGVSANYGYTF. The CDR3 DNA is TGCAGTGCTAGCGGGGTTTCAGCTAACTATGGCTACACCTTC.

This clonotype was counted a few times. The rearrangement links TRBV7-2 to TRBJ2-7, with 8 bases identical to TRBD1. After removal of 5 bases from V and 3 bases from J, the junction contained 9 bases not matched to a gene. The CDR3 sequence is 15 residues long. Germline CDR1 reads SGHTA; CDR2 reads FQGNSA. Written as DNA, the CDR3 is TGTGCCAGCAGCCCACCCGGGACAGGATACTACGAGCAGTACGTC. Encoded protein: CASSPPGTGYYEQYV.

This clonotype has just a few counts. The CDR3 coding sequence is TGTGCCAGCAGTTCGGGTCTTAGGACAGATACGCAGTATTTT. This encodes CASSSGLRTDTQYF. The rearrangement joins TRBV12-3 or TRBV12-4 to TRBJ2-3; no clear D gene. This CDR3 region has 14 residues. The V end lost 4 bases, the J end lost 3 bases, and 11 bases lay between the germline ends.

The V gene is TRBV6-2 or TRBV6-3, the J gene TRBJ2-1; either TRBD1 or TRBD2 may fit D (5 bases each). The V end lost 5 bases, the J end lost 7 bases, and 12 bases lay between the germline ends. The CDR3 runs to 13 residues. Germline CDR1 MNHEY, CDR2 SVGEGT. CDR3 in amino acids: CASSPGAVNEQFF. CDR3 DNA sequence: TGTGCCAGCAGTCCCGGGGCTGTAAATGAGCAGTTCTTC.

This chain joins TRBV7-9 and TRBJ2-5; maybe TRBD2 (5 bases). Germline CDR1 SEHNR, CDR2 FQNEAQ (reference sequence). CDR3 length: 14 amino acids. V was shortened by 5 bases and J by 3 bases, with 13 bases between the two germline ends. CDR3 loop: CASSANTGEETQYF. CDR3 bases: TGTGCCAGCAGCGCAAACACCGGGGAAGAGACCCAGTACTTC. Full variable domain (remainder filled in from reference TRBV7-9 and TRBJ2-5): DTGVSQNPRHKITKRGQNVTFRCDPISEHNRLYWYRQTLGQGPEFLTYFQNEAQLEKSRLLSDRFSAERPKGSFSTLEIQRTEQGDSAMYLCASSANTGEETQYFGPGTRLLVL.

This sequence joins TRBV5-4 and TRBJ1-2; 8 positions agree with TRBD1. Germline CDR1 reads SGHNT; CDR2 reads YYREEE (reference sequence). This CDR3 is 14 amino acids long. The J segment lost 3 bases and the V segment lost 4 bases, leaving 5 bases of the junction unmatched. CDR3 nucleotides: TGTGCCAGCAGCAACTGGACAGGGCACTATGGCTACACCTTC. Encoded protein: CASSNWTGHYGYTF.

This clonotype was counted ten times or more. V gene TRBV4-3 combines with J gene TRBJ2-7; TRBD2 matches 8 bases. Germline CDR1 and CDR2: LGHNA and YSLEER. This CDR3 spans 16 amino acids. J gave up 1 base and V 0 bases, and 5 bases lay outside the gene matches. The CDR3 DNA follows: TGCGCCAGCAGCCAAGAGGGTAGCGGGATATCCTACGAGCAGTACTTC. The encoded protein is CASSQEGSGISYEQYF.

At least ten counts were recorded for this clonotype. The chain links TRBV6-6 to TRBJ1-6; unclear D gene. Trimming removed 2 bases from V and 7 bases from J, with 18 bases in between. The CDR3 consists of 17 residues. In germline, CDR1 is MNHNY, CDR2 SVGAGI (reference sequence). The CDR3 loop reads CASSYKVAVLDNSPLHF. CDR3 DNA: TGTGCCAGCAGTTACAAGGTCGCGGTTCTGGACAATTCACCCCTCCACTTT.

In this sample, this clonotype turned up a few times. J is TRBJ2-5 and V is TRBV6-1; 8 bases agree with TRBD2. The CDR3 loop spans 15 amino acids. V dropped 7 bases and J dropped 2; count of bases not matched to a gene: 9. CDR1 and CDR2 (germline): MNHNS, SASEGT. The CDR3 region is CASTYLSGEQETQYF. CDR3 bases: TGTGCCAGCACCTACCTTAGCGGGGAACAAGAGACCCAGTACTTC.